The next 12 T cell receptor beta chains were all read from a single sample in a study of shared clonotypes between healthy human individuals. Assay used: immunoSEQ multiplex PCR; TCRdb lists only in-frame clones, some missing. The sample lists under 600,000 clones, roughly 72% seen once, with approximately 12% in the top ten. The sequencing input was PBMCs. Every receptor here comes from a woman between 40 and 50 years old in good health. Some clones in this sample may be carry-over from other donors' samples.

The table lists this clone with a count of one. The rearrangement links TRBV11-2 to TRBJ2-1, with no clear D. Germline V lookup: CDR1 SGHAT, CDR2 FQNNGV. The CDR3 runs 14 residues. The V and J ends lost 5 bases and 5 bases respectively, with 13 bases between them. The DNA for the CDR3 is TGTGCCAGCAGCCTCTCTAGGTCACACAATGAGCAGTTCTTC. Its protein is CASSLSRSHNEQFF.

This chain links TRBV27 with TRBJ2-2; 9 bases fit TRBD1. V gave up 4 bases and J gave up 3 bases; unmatched junction bases: 6. There are 16 residues in the CDR3. Germline V lookup: CDR1 MNHEY, CDR2 SMNVEV (reference sequence). The CDR3 sequence: CASSSPGQGHTGELFF. The DNA for the CDR3 is TGTGCCAGCAGTTCCCCGGGACAGGGTCACACCGGGGAGCTGTTTTTT.

Only a few counts were recorded for this clone. This chain joins TRBV19 and TRBJ2-1; D remains unclear. CDR1 is LNHDA and CDR2 is SQIVND in the germline V gene (reference sequence). The CDR3 runs 13 residues. V was pared by 4 bases and J by 6 bases, with 10 bases between. CDR3 nucleotide sequence: TGTGCCAGTAGTACCCATGATATCAATGAGCAGTTCTTC. This encodes CASSTHDINEQFF.

This chain links TRBV19 with TRBJ2-3, with D perhaps given as TRBD1 or TRBD2 (6 bases each). There are 15 residues in the CDR3. CDR1 is LNHDA, CDR2 SQIVND, per germline (reference sequence). V lost 10 bases and J 0 bases, leaving 17 bases between the germline ends. CDR3: CATSWRGQSTDTQYF. The CDR3 nucleotides read TGTGCCACCTCCTGGCGGGGACAAAGCACAGATACGCAGTATTTT. The full variable domain, rest sourced from reference TRBV19 and TRBJ2-3, is DGGITQSPKYLFRKEGQNVTLSCEQNLNHDAMYWYRQDPGQGLRLIYYSQIVNDFQKGDIAEGYSVSREKKESFPLTVTSAQKNPTAFYLCATSWRGQSTDTQYFGPGTRLTVL.

The V call is TRBV18, the J call TRBJ1-3; D uncertain. Germline V gene sequence: CDR1 KGHSH, CDR2 LQKENI. Trimming stripped 4 bases from V and 0 bases from J, with 13 bases between. The CDR3 spans 16 residues. The CDR3 here is CASSQGSASSGNTIYF. In DNA, the CDR3 is TGTGCCAGCTCACAGGGTTCGGCGAGCTCTGGAAACACCATATATTTT.

This clone was detected ten times or more. The J gene is TRBJ2-2, the V gene TRBV6-4; no definite D call. The CDR3 runs to 15 residues. Germline CDR1 is MRHNA and CDR2 is SNTAGT. Between the trimmed V and J ends, which lost 6 bases and 3 bases, there was a span of 14 bases. In nucleotides, the CDR3 is TGTGCCAGCAGCCCGGTTGGTTTGGACACCGGGGAGCTGTTTTTT. Encoded protein: CASSPVGLDTGELFF.

J is TRBJ2-3 and V is TRBV27; 9 bases fit TRBD2. Germline CDR1 is MNHEY and CDR2 is SMNVEV (reference sequence). The CDR3 loop spans 16 amino acids. Trimming removed 2 bases from V and 5 bases from J; junction bases left unmatched: 8. CDR3 bases: TGTGCCAGCAGTTTACGGCGGGAGGGCCGTAGAGATACGCAGTATTTT. This translates into CASSLRREGRRDTQYF.

This chain links TRBV10-3 with TRBJ2-7, with TRBD2 matching over 7 bases. Trimming took 5 bases from V and 2 from J; bases not matched to a gene: 6. Germline CDR1 reads ENHRY; CDR2 reads SYGVKD. The CDR3 is 14 residues long. The CDR3 DNA reads as TGTGCCATCAGTCCGGGACTATCAACCTACGAGCAGTACTTC. This codes for CAISPGLSTYEQYF.

CDR3 coding DNA: TGTGCCAGCAGCTTCGCAGGGCTGAGCGACGAGCAGTACTTC. Translated: CASSFAGLSDEQYF. V is TRBV11-3 and J is TRBJ2-7, with D perhaps TRBD1 (5 bases). CDR3 length equals 14 residues. The V end lost 3 bases, the J end lost 5 bases, and 14 bases lay between the germline ends. The germline V gene encodes CDR1 SGHNT and CDR2 YENEEA.

Remarks on this clone: This likely stems from a read error, as it lies one base from a far larger clone. The sample holds other DNA sequences that translate to the same CDR3. Written as DNA, the CDR3 is TGTGCCAGCATTGCGTTGAGGGGAGGGTATGGCTACACTTTC. This gives the protein CASIALRGGYGYTF. The chain recombines TRBV2 with TRBJ1-2; weak D call: TRBD1 (5 bases). There are 14 residues in the CDR3. Germline V gives CDR1 SNHLY, CDR2 FYNNEI.

The chain has TRBV7-2 and TRBJ2-7, with 7 positions matching TRBD1. V gave up 1 base and J gave up 2 bases; unmatched junction bases: 2. The germline V gene has CDR1 SGHTA and CDR2 FQGNSA. CDR3 length equals 14 residues. The CDR3, as DNA: TGTGCCAGCAGCTTAGTAGGGACAGCCTACGAGCAGTACTTC. It translates to CASSLVGTAYEQYF.

This clone showed up just once. The chain links TRBV4-1 to TRBJ1-5; D gene uncertain. Trimming removed 0 bases at V and 2 bases at J, with 5 bases between. The germline CDR1 and CDR2 sequences are MGHRA and YSYEKL. The CDR3 is made up of 14 amino acids. The CDR3 loop reads CASSQESRNQPQHF. DNA for the CDR3: TGCGCCAGCAGCCAAGAGTCGCGCAATCAGCCCCAGCATTTT.